This passage covers 18 T cell receptor beta chains from one sample sequenced in a study of graft-versus-host responses after intestinal transplantation. Antigens for these TCRs are unknown. Here immunoSEQ multiplex PCR was the method, and the copy in TCRdb shows in-frame clones only, minus some. The top ten hold about 0.18% of the sample, which has approximately 99,000 clones, 75% to 95% seen once. This sample comprised unstimulated CD4+ T cells sorted from spleen or lymph node cells, obtained before transplant. The receptors were sampled from a human donor who was the organ donor for an intestinal transplant.

The rearrangement joins TRBV28 to TRBJ2-7; possible D gene TRBD2, 7 bases. Trimming removed 1 base at V and 12 bases at J, with 19 bases between. Germline CDR1 reads MDHEN; CDR2 reads SYDVKM. CDR3 length equals 14 residues. DNA of the CDR3: TGTGCCAGCAGTTTATTGGGGGGGGGCCGCTACTTGTACTTC. Residues: CASSLLGGGRYLYF.

The CDR3: CASSQVSGGYEQYF. The DNA for the CDR3 is TGTGCCAGCAGCCAAGTTAGCGGGGGCTACGAGCAGTACTTC. This chain uses TRBV4-2 with TRBJ2-7; 9 positions match TRBD2. V lost 1 base, J lost 3 bases, and 1 base stayed unmatched. Germline CDR1 reads LGHNA; CDR2 reads YNFKEQ. The CDR3 has 14 residues.

The CDR3 protein is CSVDRRGGYNEQFF. The CDR3 DNA reads as TGCAGCGTTGATAGAAGGGGCGGCTACAATGAGCAGTTCTTC. The rearrangement links TRBV29-1 to TRBJ2-1; a possible D gene is TRBD1 (5 bases). The CDR3 consists of 14 residues. Germline V lookup: CDR1 SQVTM, CDR2 ANQGSEA. Trimming shortened V by 3 bases and J by 3 bases, and 12 bases separated the two germline ends.

This clone was seen a few times. This chain links TRBV19 with TRBJ1-2, with 10 bases matching TRBD1. The length of the CDR3 is 13 residues. V trimming: 3 bases; J trimming: 6 bases; junction bases outside the gene matches: 1. CDR1 LNHDA and CDR2 SQIVND come from the germline V gene (reference sequence). CDR3 sequence reads: CASSIGTGDGYTF. For the CDR3, the DNA is TGTGCCAGTAGTATCGGGACAGGGGATGGCTACACCTTC.

V gene TRBV6-5 combines with J gene TRBJ1-5; the D is unclear. Trimming left V 1 base short and J 9 bases short, with 13 bases between. The germline V gene encodes CDR1 MNHEY and CDR2 SVGAGI. CDR3 length equals 14 residues. CDR3 coding DNA: TGTGCCAGCAGTTACTTAGGAGGGTCGGGGCCCCAGCATTTT. Residues: CASSYLGGSGPQHF.

The chain uses TRBV30 and TRBJ1-3, with a tentative D call TRBD1 (6 bases). V was cut by 2 bases and J by 4 bases, with 12 bases left in between. CDR1 GTSNPN and CDR2 SVGIG come from the germline V gene (reference sequence). CDR3 length: 14 residues. For the CDR3, the DNA is TGTGCCTGGAGTATTTCGGGGGGCGGAAACACCATATATTTT. Translated: CAWSISGGGNTIYF.

The V call is TRBV7-2, the J call TRBJ1-2; 7 bases map to TRBD1. This CDR3 is built from 15 residues. CDR1 and CDR2 (germline): SGHTA, FQGNSA. With V trimmed by 5 bases and J by 4 bases, 10 bases remained unmatched. CDR3 nucleotide sequence: TGTGCCAGCAGCATCTCCCCGACAGGGCTCTATGGCTACACCTTC. Protein: CASSISPTGLYGYTF. The variable domain in full, with the rest retrieved from reference TRBV7-2 and TRBJ1-2, is GAGVSQSPSNKVTEKGKDVELRCDPISGHTALYWYRQSLGQGLEFLIYFQGNSAPDKSGLPSDRFSAERTGGSVSTLTIQRTQQEDSAVYLCASSISPTGLYGYTFGSGTRLTVV.

The chain has TRBV5-1 and TRBJ2-2, with 9 bases fitting TRBD1. After removal of 4 bases from V and 1 base from J, the junction contained 2 bases not matched to a gene. From germline, CDR1 is SGHRS and CDR2 YFSETQ. This CDR3 region has 15 residues. CDR3 nucleotide sequence: TGCGCCAGCAGCCAGGGACAGGGGAACACCGGGGAGCTGTTTTTT. Amino acids: CASSQGQGNTGELFF.

The rearrangement joins TRBV30 to TRBJ1-2; D gene ambiguous. V was trimmed by 2 bases and J by 1 base, leaving 5 bases between them. The CDR3 consists of 12 residues. Germline CDR1 and CDR2: GTSNPN and SVGIG (reference sequence). CDR3 in amino acids: CAWSPGNYGYTF. CDR3 DNA sequence: TGTGCCTGGAGTCCCGGTAACTATGGCTACACCTTC.

This clone occurred a few times. The V and J genes are TRBV5-4 and TRBJ1-1; unclear D gene. Trimming shortened V by 4 bases and J by 2 bases, and 9 bases separated the two germline ends. The germline gives CDR1 SGHNT, CDR2 YYREEE (reference sequence). CDR3 length: 13 amino acids. The CDR3, as DNA: TGTGCCAGCAGCACGGAGATTAACACTGAAGCTTTCTTT. Translation gives CASSTEINTEAFF.

V gene TRBV19 combines with J gene TRBJ2-1, with TRBD2 as a possible D gene (6 bases). Per the germline V gene, CDR1 is LNHDA and CDR2 is SQIVND (reference sequence). Trimming cost V 5 bases and J 11 bases, with 13 bases left between them. This CDR3 has 12 amino acids. The CDR3 protein is CASSLLASQQFF. The DNA for the CDR3 is TGTGCCAGTAGTTTGCTAGCGAGTCAGCAGTTCTTC.

This chain links TRBV27 with TRBJ2-7; TRBD1 agrees at 10 bases. Unmatched junction bases numbered 8, after V lost 7 bases and J lost 2 bases. CDR1 is MNHEY and CDR2 is SMNVEV in the germline V gene (reference sequence). The CDR3 sequence is 15 residues long. CDR3 in amino acids: CASKMGQGNAYEQYF. CDR3 nucleotides: TGTGCCAGCAAAATGGGACAGGGGAATGCCTACGAGCAGTACTTC.

The V and J genes are TRBV7-2 and TRBJ1-5; 7 bases line up with TRBD1. This CDR3 spans 14 amino acids. Trimming removed 5 bases from V and 6 bases from J; junction bases left unmatched: 7. Germline V gene data show CDR1 as SGHTA and CDR2 as FQGNSA. The CDR3 protein is CASSPTGWGQPQHF. The CDR3, as DNA: TGTGCCAGCAGCCCGACAGGGTGGGGTCAGCCCCAGCATTTT.

The chain combines TRBV4-3 with TRBJ2-1, with 7 positions matching TRBD2. V lost 3 bases to trimming and J lost 1 base; unmatched junction nucleotides: 6. The CDR3 spans 16 residues. Per the germline V gene, CDR1 is LGHNA and CDR2 is YSLEER. CDR3 nucleotide sequence: TGCGCCAGCAGCCAGCCCGGGGGGACTTCCTACAATGAGCAGTTCTTC. Its translation: CASSQPGGTSYNEQFF.

This clone was counted between two and nine times. The rearrangement uses TRBV18 and TRBJ1-3; the match to TRBD1 covers 7 bases. The germline V gene encodes CDR1 KGHSH and CDR2 LQKENI. The CDR3 spans 14 residues. The V segment lost 6 bases and the J segment 0 bases; nucleotides outside the gene matches: 2. CDR3 residues: CASSRDSSGNTIYF. CDR3 nucleotides: TGTGCCAGCTCGCGGGACAGCTCTGGAAACACCATATATTTT.

The chain recombines TRBV5-1 with TRBJ2-2; 8 bases fit TRBD1. The germline gives CDR1 SGHRS, CDR2 YFSETQ. Losses at the gene ends were 4 bases for V and 7 bases for J; bases not matched to a gene: 12. CDR3 length equals 16 residues. The CDR3: CASSAAPDRDHGELFF. In DNA form, the CDR3 reads TGCGCCAGCAGCGCGGCCCCGGACAGGGACCACGGGGAGCTGTTTTTT.

This clone was seen once. V gene TRBV7-3 combines with J gene TRBJ1-1; unclear D gene. CDR3 length equals 14 residues. Trimming removed 2 bases from V and 3 bases from J, with 10 bases in between. CDR1 and CDR2 (germline): SGHTA, FQGTGA. CDR3 protein: CASSLRGTHTEAFF. CDR3 sequence (DNA): TGTGCCAGCAGCTTACGAGGTACTCACACTGAAGCTTTCTTT.

This clone turned up a few times. This sequence joins TRBV19 and TRBJ1-1, with a weak D call TRBD1 (5 bases). The CDR3 is 14 amino acids. In germline, CDR1 is LNHDA, CDR2 SQIVND (reference sequence). V lost 5 bases and J lost 4, with 14 bases in between. The CDR3 nucleotides are TGTGCCAGTAGTCGGGGCAGGGAGGGCACTGAAGCTTTCTTT. It encodes CASSRGREGTEAFF.